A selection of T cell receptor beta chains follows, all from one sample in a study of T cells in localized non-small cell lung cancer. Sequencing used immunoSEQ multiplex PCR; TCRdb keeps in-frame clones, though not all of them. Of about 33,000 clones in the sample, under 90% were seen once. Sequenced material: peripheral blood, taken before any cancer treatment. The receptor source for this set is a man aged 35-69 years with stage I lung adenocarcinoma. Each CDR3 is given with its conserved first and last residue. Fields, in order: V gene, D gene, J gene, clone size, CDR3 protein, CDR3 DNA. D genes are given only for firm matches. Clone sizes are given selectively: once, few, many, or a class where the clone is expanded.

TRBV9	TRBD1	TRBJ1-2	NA	CASRRTGNNYGYTF	TGTGCCAGCAGAAGGACAGGGAATAACTATGGCTACACCTTC
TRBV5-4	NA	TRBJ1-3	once	CASSLGVLSGNTIYF	TGTGCCAGCAGCTTGGGGGTCCTCTCTGGAAACACCATATATTTT
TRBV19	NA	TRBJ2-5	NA	CASSIEGKETQYF	TGTGCCAGTAGTATAGAGGGGAAAGAGACCCAGTACTTC
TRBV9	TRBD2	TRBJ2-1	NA	CASSSSGGVYNEQFF	TGTGCCAGCAGCTCTAGCGGGGGCGTATACAATGAGCAGTTCTTC
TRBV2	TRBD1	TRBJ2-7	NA	CASRPGTGVHEQYF	TGTGCCAGCCGTCCCGGGACAGGGGTCCACGAGCAGTACTTC
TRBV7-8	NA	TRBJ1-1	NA	CASSLTGPGRTEAFF	TGTGCCAGCAGCTTAACGGGACCGGGGAGGACTGAAGCTTTCTTT
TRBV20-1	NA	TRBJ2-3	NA	CSAREDIAQYF	TGCAGTGCTAGAGAGGACATAGCGCAGTATTTT
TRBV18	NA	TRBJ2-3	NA	CASSPSLSRADTQYF	TGTGCCAGCTCACCCTCATTAAGCCGAGCAGATACGCAGTATTTT
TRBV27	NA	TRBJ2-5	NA	CASRTSWQGAETQYF	TGTGCCAGCCGGACTTCGTGGCAGGGTGCGGAGACCCAGTACTTC
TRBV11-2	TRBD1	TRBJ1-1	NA	CATGQGGKAFF	TGTGCCACGGGACAGGGGGGTAAAGCTTTCTTT
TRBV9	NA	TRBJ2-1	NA	CASGQTNDNEQFF	TGTGCCAGCGGACAGACAAATGACAATGAGCAGTTCTTC
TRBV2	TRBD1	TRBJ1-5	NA	CASSENQGGPPQHF	TGTGCCAGCAGTGAAAACCAAGGGGGCCCGCCCCAGCATTTT
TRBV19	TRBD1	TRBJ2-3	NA	CAASSRQGGPDTQYF	TGTGCCGCATCTTCACGACAGGGTGGCCCAGATACGCAGTATTTT
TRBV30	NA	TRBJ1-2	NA	CAWSVGFFEDPYGYTF	TGTGCCTGGAGTGTGGGTTTCTTTGAGGACCCTTATGGCTACACCTTC
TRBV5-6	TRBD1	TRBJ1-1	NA	CASSSDRDFNTEAFF	TGTGCCAGCAGCTCAGACAGGGATTTTAACACTGAAGCTTTCTTT
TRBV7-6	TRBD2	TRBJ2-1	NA	CASSQGLAGVEQFF	TGTGCCAGCAGCCAGGGACTAGCGGGGGTTGAGCAGTTCTTC
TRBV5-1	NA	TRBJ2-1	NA	CASSPDGMDEQFF	TGCGCCAGCAGCCCGGACGGGATGGATGAGCAGTTCTTC
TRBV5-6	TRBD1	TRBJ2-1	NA	CASSPTGGSPNEQFF	TGTGCCAGCAGTCCCACAGGGGGTTCTCCCAATGAGCAGTTCTTC
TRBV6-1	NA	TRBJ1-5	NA	CASSAKDQGLQPQHF	TGTGCCAGCAGCGCTAAGGACCAGGGCCTACAGCCCCAGCATTTT
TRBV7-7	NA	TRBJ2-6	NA	CASSLSHSGANVLTF	TGTGCCAGCAGCTTGAGTCACTCTGGGGCCAACGTCCTGACTTTC
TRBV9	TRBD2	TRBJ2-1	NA	CASSGSGGSYNEQFF	TGTGCCAGCAGCGGGAGCGGGGGCTCCTACAATGAGCAGTTCTTC
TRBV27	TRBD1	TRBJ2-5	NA	CARATWDRVVGETQYF	TGTGCCAGGGCGACCTGGGACAGGGTAGTTGGGGAGACCCAGTACTTC
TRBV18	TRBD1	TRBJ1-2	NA	CASSPSTGALYGYTF	TGTGCCAGCTCACCCTCCACAGGGGCTCTCTATGGCTACACCTTC
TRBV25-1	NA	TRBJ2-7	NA	CASSEGGGLYF	TGTGCCAGCAGTGAGGGAGGGGGGCTGTACTTC
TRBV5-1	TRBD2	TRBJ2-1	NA	CASSLYSGGNEQFF	TGCGCCAGCAGCTTGTATAGCGGGGGCAATGAGCAGTTCTTC
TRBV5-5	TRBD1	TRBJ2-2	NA	CASSWGTGNTGELFF	TGTGCCAGCAGCTGGGGGACAGGGAACACCGGGGAGCTGTTTTTT
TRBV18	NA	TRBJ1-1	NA	CASSRDRLNTEAFF	TGTGCCAGCTCACGGGACCGATTAAACACTGAAGCTTTCTTT
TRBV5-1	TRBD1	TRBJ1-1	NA	CASSLMGTGQTEAFF	TGCGCCAGCAGCTTAATGGGGACAGGGCAAACTGAAGCTTTCTTT
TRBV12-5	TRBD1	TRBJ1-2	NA	CASVLTGGPGYTF	TGTGCTAGTGTCCTGACAGGGGGACCTGGCTACACCTTC
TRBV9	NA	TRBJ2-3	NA	CASSDGLSDTQYF	TGTGCCAGCAGCGACGGACTCTCAGATACGCAGTATTTT
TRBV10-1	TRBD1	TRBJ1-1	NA	CASTPGQRNTEAFF	TGCGCCAGCACCCCGGGACAGAGGAACACTGAAGCTTTCTTT
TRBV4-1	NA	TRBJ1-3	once	CASSQGPGMGNTIYF	TGCGCCAGCAGCCAAGGACCAGGGATGGGAAACACCATATATTTT
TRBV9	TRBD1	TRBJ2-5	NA	CASSTSGTGTETQYF	TGTGCCAGCAGCACCTCCGGGACAGGGACGGAGACCCAGTACTTC
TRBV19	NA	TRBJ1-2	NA	CASIDGYYGYTF	TGTGCCAGTATCGACGGATACTATGGCTACACCTTC
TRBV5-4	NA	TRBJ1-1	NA	CASSLDLNTEAFF	TGTGCCAGCAGCTTGGACCTAAACACTGAAGCTTTCTTT
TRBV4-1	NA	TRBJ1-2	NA	CASSQDGNSLGYGYTF	TGCGCCAGCAGCCAAGATGGGAACAGCCTTGGGTATGGCTACACCTTC
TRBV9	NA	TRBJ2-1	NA	CASSVWQDPYNEQFF	TGTGCCAGCAGCGTCTGGCAGGACCCCTACAATGAGCAGTTCTTC
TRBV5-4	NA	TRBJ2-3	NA	CASSLGASTDTQYF	TGTGCCAGCAGTCTTGGGGCCAGCACAGATACGCAGTATTTT
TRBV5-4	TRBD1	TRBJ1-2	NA	CASSSRDREVYGYTF	TGTGCCAGCAGCTCACGGGACAGGGAGGTATATGGCTACACCTTC
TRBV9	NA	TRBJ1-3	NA	CASSDAGDLSGNTIYF	TGTGCCAGCAGCGACGCAGGGGACCTCTCTGGAAACACCATATATTTT
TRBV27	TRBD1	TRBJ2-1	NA	CASGLWDRVKNEQFF	TGTGCCAGCGGCCTGTGGGACAGGGTGAAGAATGAGCAGTTCTTC
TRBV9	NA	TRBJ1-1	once	CASSASGGAGAEAFF	TGTGCCAGCAGCGCCTCGGGAGGGGCTGGAGCTGAAGCTTTCTTT
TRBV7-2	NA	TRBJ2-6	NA	CASSSLSGLRSGANVLTF	TGTGCCAGCAGCTCATTATCGGGACTCCGCTCTGGGGCCAACGTCCTGACTTTC
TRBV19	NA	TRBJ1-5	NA	CASNPRAGGFHF	TGTGCCAGTAACCCCCGGGCTGGGGGTTTCCATTTT
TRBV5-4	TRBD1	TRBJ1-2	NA	CASSPSGTANYGYTF	TGTGCCAGCAGCCCCTCCGGGACAGCCAACTATGGCTACACCTTC
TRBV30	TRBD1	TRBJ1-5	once	CAWTGTGLDQPQHF	TGTGCCTGGACCGGGACAGGGTTAGATCAGCCCCAGCATTTT
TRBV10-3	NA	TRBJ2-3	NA	CAIRGDRTPAQYF	TGTGCCATCAGAGGTGACAGGACCCCGGCGCAGTATTTT
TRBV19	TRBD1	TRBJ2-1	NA	CASSFQTGAREQFF	TGTGCCAGTAGTTTCCAGACAGGGGCCCGCGAGCAGTTCTTC
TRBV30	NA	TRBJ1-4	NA	CAWTGEWDEKLFF	TGTGCCTGGACAGGGGAGTGGGATGAAAAACTGTTTTTT
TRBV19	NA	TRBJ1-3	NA	CASSIDAVSGNTIYF	TGTGCCAGTAGTATAGACGCCGTCTCTGGAAACACCATATATTTT
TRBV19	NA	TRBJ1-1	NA	CASSSPGMNTEAFF	TGTGCCAGTAGTAGTCCGGGGATGAACACTGAAGCTTTCTTT
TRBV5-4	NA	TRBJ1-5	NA	CASSFGGNNQPQHF	TGTGCCAGCAGCTTCGGGGGGAATAATCAGCCCCAGCATTTT